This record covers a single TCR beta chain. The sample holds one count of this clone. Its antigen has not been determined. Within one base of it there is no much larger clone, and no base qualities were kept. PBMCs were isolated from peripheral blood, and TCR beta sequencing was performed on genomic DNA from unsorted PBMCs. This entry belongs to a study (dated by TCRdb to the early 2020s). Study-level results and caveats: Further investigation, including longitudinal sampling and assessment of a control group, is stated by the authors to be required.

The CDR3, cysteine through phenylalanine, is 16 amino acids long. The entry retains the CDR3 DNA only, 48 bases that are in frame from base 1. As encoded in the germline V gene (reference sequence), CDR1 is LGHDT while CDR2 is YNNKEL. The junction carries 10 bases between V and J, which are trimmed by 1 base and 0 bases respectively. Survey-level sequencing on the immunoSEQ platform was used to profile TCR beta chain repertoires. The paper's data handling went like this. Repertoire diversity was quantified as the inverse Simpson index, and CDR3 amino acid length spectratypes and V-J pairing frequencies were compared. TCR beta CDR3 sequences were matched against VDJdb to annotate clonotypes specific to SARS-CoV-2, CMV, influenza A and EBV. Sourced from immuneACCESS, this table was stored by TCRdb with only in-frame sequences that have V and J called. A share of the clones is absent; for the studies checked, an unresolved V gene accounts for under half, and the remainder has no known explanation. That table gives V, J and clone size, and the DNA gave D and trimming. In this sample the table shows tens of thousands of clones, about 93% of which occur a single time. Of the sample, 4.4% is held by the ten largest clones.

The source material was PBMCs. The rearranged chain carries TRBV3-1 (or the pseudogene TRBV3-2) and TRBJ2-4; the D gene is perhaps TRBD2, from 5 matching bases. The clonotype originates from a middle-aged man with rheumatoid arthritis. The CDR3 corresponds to CASSQGGYLAKNIQYF. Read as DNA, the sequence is TGTGCCAGCAGCCAAGGAGGGTACCTAGCCAAAAACATTCAGTACTTC.